The 30 T cell receptor beta chains listed next were all sequenced from one sample in a study of CD8 T cells in ankylosing spondylitis (TCRdb year 2017). Libraries were built with 5' RACE. This sample was sequenced with an Illumina HiSeq 2500. Clones were called with MiXCR by TCRdb after fastp trimmed the public reads at Q25, and only in-frame beta chains were retained. For every CDR3 protein sequence, its rows merge into one entry that carries the most common genes and DNA. A total of 150,000 to 200,000 distinct CDR3 sequences appear in this sample, around 13% of them only once. Of the sample, more than 9.5% is held by the ten largest clones. Sequencing was carried out using blood, either unsorted or a sorted T cell fraction (not recorded which). These receptors were obtained from a female donor with ankylosing spondylitis or in good health (not recorded which).

The chain combines TRBV6-6 with TRBJ1-1, with 7 nucleotides matching TRBD1. V was clipped by 1 base and J by 0 bases; unmatched bases: 5. Germline V gives CDR1 MNHNY, CDR2 SVGAGI (reference sequence). The CDR3 length is 16 residues. The CDR3 bases are TGTGCCAGCAGTTACTTCCGGGACAGAGTGAACACTGAAGCTTTCTTT. Translated, it gives CASSYFRDRVNTEAFF.

This clonotype has at least ten counts. V and J are TRBV5-1 and TRBJ2-5; tentative D call: TRBD1 (6 bases). Trimming took off 4 bases at V and 3 bases at J, with 16 bases between the two ends. This CDR3 has 15 amino acids. Germline assignment: CDR1 SGHRS and CDR2 YFSETQ. CDR3 nucleotides: TGCGCCAGCAGCGAAACAGGGTATGGCAAAGAGACCCAGTACTTC. Translation gives CASSETGYGKETQYF. The full variable domain, with the rest looked up from reference TRBV5-1 and TRBJ2-5, is KAGVTQTPRYLIKTRGQQVTLSCSPISGHRSVSWYQQTPGQGLQFLFEYFSETQRNKGNFPGRFSGRQFSNSRSEMNVSTLELGDSALYLCASSETGYGKETQYFGPGTRLLVL.

This clonotype was picked up many times. V gene TRBV5-1 combines with J gene TRBJ2-3; D is unclear. This CDR3 is built from 11 residues. CDR1 and CDR2 from the germline V gene are SGHRS and YFSETQ. The V end was cut by 7 bases, the J end by 6 bases, with 9 bases between. CDR3 coding DNA: TGCGCCAGCGGTACTACGGATACGCAGTATTTT. Amino acids: CASGTTDTQYF. Together with reference TRBV5-1 and TRBJ2-3, the CDR3 gives the full variable domain: KAGVTQTPRYLIKTRGQQVTLSCSPISGHRSVSWYQQTPGQGLQFLFEYFSETQRNKGNFPGRFSGRQFSNSRSEMNVSTLELGDSALYLCASGTTDTQYFGPGTRLTVL.

This clonotype was observed at least ten times. This rearrangement joins TRBV6-1 to TRBJ1-2, with 7 bases aligning to TRBD1. The V segment lost 8 bases and the J segment 3 bases; nucleotides outside the gene matches: 12. Germline values: CDR1 MNHNS, CDR2 SASEGT. The length of the CDR3 is 15 residues. The CDR3 DNA sequence: TGTGCCAGCGGCCCCGCCACCGACAGGGACTATGGCTACACCTTC. Encoded protein: CASGPATDRDYGYTF.

This clonotype has ten or more counts. This rearrangement joins TRBV25-1 to TRBJ2-1, with 9 bases identical to TRBD1. The CDR3 is made up of 16 amino acids. The germline gives CDR1 MGHDK, CDR2 SYGVNS. Trimming took 0 bases from V and 8 from J; bases not matched to a gene: 8. The CDR3 sequence is CASSEYGQGKIHEQFF. Written as DNA, the CDR3 is TGTGCCAGCAGTGAATATGGACAGGGGAAGATCCATGAGCAGTTCTTC. The full variable domain, completed using reference TRBV25-1 and TRBJ2-1, is EADIYQTPRYLVIGTGKKITLECSQTMGHDKMYWYQQDPGMELHLIHYSYGVNSTEKGDLSSESTVSRIRTEHFPLTLESARPSHTSQYLCASSEYGQGKIHEQFFGPGTRLTVL.

This clonotype was observed many times. This rearrangement joins TRBV7-2 to TRBJ1-4; D not resolved. The ends were cut back, 0 bases at V and 1 base at J, with 6 bases in the middle. Germline V gene data show CDR1 as SGHTA and CDR2 as FQGNSA. This CDR3 comprises 15 residues. The CDR3 spells CASSLAGRTNEKLFF. The CDR3 DNA follows: TGTGCCAGCAGCTTAGCCGGGAGAACTAATGAAAAACTGTTTTTT.

This clonotype was detected ten times or more. The rearrangement joins TRBV5-1 to TRBJ2-5; D remains unclear. The CDR3 runs 11 residues. The V end was cut by 7 bases, the J end by 1 base, with 5 bases between. Germline V gene sequence: CDR1 SGHRS, CDR2 YFSETQ. The CDR3 DNA sequence: TGCGCCAGCCGTCGCCAAGAGACCCAGTACTTC. Its translation: CASRRQETQYF.

This clonotype was detected ten times or more. This sequence joins TRBV9 and TRBJ2-7, with D perhaps TRBD1 or TRBD2 (6 bases each). Per germline, CDR1 SGDLS and CDR2 YYNGEE. The V end lost 6 bases, the J end lost 0 bases, and 19 bases lay between the germline ends. CDR3 length: 16 residues. The CDR3 DNA reads as TGTGCCAGCAAAGGGGGGCGTAGCGTTCGCTCCTACGAGCAGTACTTC. Translated: CASKGGRSVRSYEQYF. Full variable domain (remainder filled in from reference TRBV9 and TRBJ2-7): DSGVTQTPKHLITATGQRVTLRCSPRSGDLSVYWYQQSLDQGLQFLIQYYNGEERAKGNILERFSAQQFPDLHSELNLSSLELGDSALYFCASKGGRSVRSYEQYFGPGTRLTVT.

J is TRBJ2-5 and V is TRBV20-1; weak D call: TRBD2 (5 bases). Germline CDR1 DFQATT, CDR2 SNEGSKA (reference sequence). The CDR3 has 14 residues. V was shortened by 3 bases and J by 0 bases, with 11 bases between the two germline ends. The DNA for the CDR3 is TGCAGTGCTAGTCGCGGGTCGTACCAAGAGACCCAGTACTTC. Encoded protein: CSASRGSYQETQYF.

As to this clonotype: An end of the junction does not agree with germline; a read error may underlie this. This chain joins TRBV6-4 and TRBJ2-3; a possible D gene is TRBD1 (6 bases). This CDR3 has 13 amino acids. Germline V gene sequence: CDR1 MRHNA, CDR2 SNTAGT. The CDR3 spells CASSRERTDMQYF. The CDR3 DNA reads TGTGCCAGCAGTAGAGAGAGGACAGATATGCAGTATTTT.

In this sample, this clonotype turned up many times. CDR3 in amino acids: CASSLLAGSPPNEQFF. As DNA, the CDR3 is TGCGCCAGCAGCTTGCTGGCGGGAAGCCCTCCCAATGAGCAGTTCTTC. V usage is TRBV5-1 and J usage is TRBJ2-1, with a possible D match to TRBD2 (6 bases). The ends were cut back, 1 base at V and 6 bases at J, with 17 bases in the middle. Germline CDR1 SGHRS, CDR2 YFSETQ. This CDR3 is built from 16 residues.

The chain carries TRBV24-1 and TRBJ2-2, with a possible D match to TRBD2 (6 bases). Germline-derived CDR1 and CDR2 are KGHDR and SFDVKD. The CDR3 totals 15 residues. The V and J ends lost 5 bases and 4 bases respectively, with 13 bases between them. The CDR3, as DNA: TGTGCCACCAGTGCTTTAGGAGGGTTCACCGGGGAGCTGTTTTTT. This translates into CATSALGGFTGELFF.

This clonotype was recorded many times. The chain uses TRBV3-1 and TRBJ2-1; D gene uncertain. The CDR3 length is 11 residues. Germline V CDR1 and CDR2: LGHDT, YNNKEL (reference sequence). V shed 6 bases and J shed 4 bases, with 4 bases lying between them. CDR3 sequence reads: CASSAYNEQFF. CDR3 nucleotides: TGTGCCAGCAGTGCGTACAATGAGCAGTTCTTC.

This clonotype was recorded a few times. This chain connects TRBV20-1 to TRBJ2-3; D gene uncertain. Trimming removed 3 bases at V and 4 bases at J, with 14 bases between. Germline CDR1 and CDR2: DFQATT and SNEGSKA (reference sequence). The CDR3 runs 14 residues. CDR3 region: CSARIRGPADTQYF. In DNA form, the CDR3 reads TGCAGTGCTAGGATACGCGGACCAGCAGATACGCAGTATTTT.

This clonotype was seen only a few times. The V gene is TRBV9, the J gene TRBJ2-3; D remains ambiguous. Germline lookup yields CDR1 SGDLS and CDR2 YYNGEE. Trimming took off 4 bases at V and 1 base at J, with 13 bases between the two ends. The CDR3 has 15 residues. CDR3 nucleotide sequence: TGTGCCAGCAGCCTTGGCCCAAGGGGCACAGATACGCAGTATTTT. This sequence encodes CASSLGPRGTDTQYF.

The table lists this clonotype with a few counts. The chain uses TRBV12-3 or TRBV12-4 and TRBJ2-1, with 10 bases lining up with TRBD2. The CDR3 contains 15 residues. The V segment lost 6 bases and the J segment 3 bases; nucleotides outside the gene matches: 5. CDR3 nucleotides: TGTGCCAGCAGCCCCAGCGGGAGGGTCTACAATGAGCAGTTCTTC. Its protein is CASSPSGRVYNEQFF.

This clonotype was observed at least ten times. The genes are TRBV5-1 and TRBJ1-5; D is ambiguous. Trimming shortened V by 0 bases and J by 0 bases, and 7 bases separated the two germline ends. The CDR3 is made up of 15 amino acids. Per germline, CDR1 SGHRS and CDR2 YFSETQ. The CDR3 DNA reads TGCGCCAGCAGCTTGGGTTTAGGTAGCAATCAGCCCCAGCATTTT. This codes for CASSLGLGSNQPQHF.

At least ten counts were recorded for this clonotype. The chain has TRBV2 and TRBJ2-2; D remains unclear. The length of the CDR3 is 16 residues. Looked up from germline, CDR1 is SNHLY and CDR2 is FYNNEI. The V and J ends lost 0 bases and 0 bases respectively, with 8 bases between them. This CDR3 is CASSEARSTNTGELFF. The CDR3 bases are TGTGCCAGCAGTGAAGCGCGCAGTACGAACACCGGGGAGCTGTTTTTT.

This clonotype was detected many times. This chain links TRBV20-1 with TRBJ1-1; 7 bases match TRBD1. The junction had 14 bases not matched to a gene; V was cut back by 0 bases and J by 10 bases. Germline V gene lookup returns CDR1 DFQATT and CDR2 SNEGSKA (reference sequence). The CDR3 length is 15 residues. As DNA, the CDR3 is TGCAGTGCTAGAGAAGGGGGACAGATGAGTCGTCGAGCTTTCTTT. This translates into CSAREGGQMSRRAFF.

The sample holds many counts of this clonotype. The rearrangement links TRBV19 to TRBJ2-1, with D possibly being TRBD2 (5 bases). The germline gives CDR1 LNHDA, CDR2 SQIVND (reference sequence). The germline V and J ends were trimmed by 1 base and 4 bases, with 8 bases remaining between them. This CDR3 spans 14 amino acids. CDR3 residues: CASSIGGGYNEQFF. The CDR3 bases are TGTGCCAGTAGTATAGGAGGCGGGTACAATGAGCAGTTCTTC.

The sample holds many counts of this clonotype. The rearrangement joins TRBV7-9 to TRBJ2-7; D uncertain. The germline V gene encodes CDR1 SEHNR and CDR2 FQNEAQ (reference sequence). Trimming took 10 bases from V and 7 from J, leaving 20 bases between them. The CDR3 contains 13 residues. CDR3 sequence reads: CATLSPGSEEQYF. In DNA, the CDR3 is TGTGCCACTCTTAGTCCGGGCTCGGAGGAGCAGTACTTC.

This clonotype was seen ten or more times. V and J are TRBV27 and TRBJ2-1, with a possible D match to TRBD1 (5 bases). Trimming pared 9 bases from V and 8 bases from J, leaving 8 bases between. Per germline, CDR1 MNHEY and CDR2 SMNVEV (reference sequence). This CDR3 is 10 amino acids long. The CDR3 coding sequence is TGTGCCAGTAGGGGCCATGAGCAGTTCTTC. Translated: CASRGHEQFF.

Ten or more counts support this clonotype. The chain carries TRBV12-3 or TRBV12-4 and TRBJ2-3; 10 bases map to TRBD2. The CDR3 extends over 20 amino acids. V lost 0 bases to trimming and J lost 1 base; unmatched junction nucleotides: 13. CDR3 bases: TGTGCCAGCAGTTTAGCGCCCCTTAGCGGGAGGCCCATTGGCACAGATACGCAGTATTTT. As protein: CASSLAPLSGRPIGTDTQYF.

This rearrangement joins TRBV6-5 to TRBJ1-2; D not certain. This CDR3 spans 14 amino acids. Germline loops: CDR1 MNHEY, CDR2 SVGAGI. V dropped 2 bases and J dropped 0 bases, with 7 bases sitting between them. The CDR3 nucleotides read TGTGCCAGCAGTTACGGGAGTACTAACTATGGCTACACCTTC. Translation: CASSYGSTNYGYTF.

This clonotype was observed at least ten times. CDR3: CASSLTSGKWNEQFF. CDR3 coding DNA: TGTGCCAGCAGCTTGACTAGCGGGAAATGGAATGAGCAGTTCTTC. The J gene is TRBJ2-1, the V gene TRBV6-2 or TRBV6-3, with 11 positions matching TRBD2. V trimming: 6 bases; J trimming: 7 bases; junction bases outside the gene matches: 8. Germline V gene sequence: CDR1 MNHEY, CDR2 SVGEGT. The CDR3 consists of 15 residues.

The sample holds a few counts of this clonotype. The chain combines TRBV7-3 with TRBJ2-3; no reliable D call. Germline CDR1 and CDR2: SGHTA and FQGTGA. Trimming removed 0 bases at V and 3 bases at J, with 10 bases between. The CDR3 consists of 15 residues. This CDR3 reads CASSLTDQLTDTQYF. CDR3 coding DNA: TGTGCCAGCAGCTTAACGGACCAGCTAACAGATACGCAGTATTTT.

This clonotype was picked up many times. The rearrangement joins TRBV5-6 to TRBJ1-5; TRBD1 aligns across 12 bases. In germline, CDR1 is SGHDT, CDR2 YYEEEE. Losses at the gene ends were 2 bases for V and 1 base for J; bases not matched to a gene: 7. This CDR3 is 18 amino acids long. The CDR3 region is CASSLGTGGAWSNQPQHF. The CDR3 bases are TGTGCCAGCAGCTTAGGGACAGGGGGCGCTTGGAGCAATCAGCCCCAGCATTTT.

This clonotype was recorded at least ten times. The chain employs TRBV18 and TRBJ2-3; D may be TRBD1 (6 bases). Trimming removed 4 bases at V and 4 bases at J, with 15 bases between. This CDR3 spans 15 amino acids. Germline V lookup: CDR1 KGHSH, CDR2 LQKENI. The CDR3 nucleotides read TGTGCCAGCTCACGGACAGCCACCACGTCAGATACGCAGTATTTT. As protein: CASSRTATTSDTQYF.

The table lists this clonotype with a few counts. This chain connects TRBV18 to TRBJ2-5; 9 bases match TRBD1. The CDR3 is made up of 16 amino acids. CDR1 KGHSH and CDR2 LQKENI come from the germline V gene. V lost 3 bases and J lost 1; bases outside the gene matches: 6. Written as DNA, the CDR3 is TGTGCCAGCTCACCCTTGGGACAGGGAGGCCAAGAGACCCAGTACTTC. Translation: CASSPLGQGGQETQYF.

This clonotype has a count of ten or more. This chain uses TRBV12-3 or TRBV12-4 with TRBJ2-4; 9 nucleotides match TRBD2. V lost 3 bases and J lost 1; bases outside the gene matches: 4. This CDR3 is built from 16 residues. As DNA, the CDR3 is TGTGCCAGCAGTTTTGAAAGCGGGAGGGCCAAAAACATTCAGTACTTC. Protein product: CASSFESGRAKNIQYF.